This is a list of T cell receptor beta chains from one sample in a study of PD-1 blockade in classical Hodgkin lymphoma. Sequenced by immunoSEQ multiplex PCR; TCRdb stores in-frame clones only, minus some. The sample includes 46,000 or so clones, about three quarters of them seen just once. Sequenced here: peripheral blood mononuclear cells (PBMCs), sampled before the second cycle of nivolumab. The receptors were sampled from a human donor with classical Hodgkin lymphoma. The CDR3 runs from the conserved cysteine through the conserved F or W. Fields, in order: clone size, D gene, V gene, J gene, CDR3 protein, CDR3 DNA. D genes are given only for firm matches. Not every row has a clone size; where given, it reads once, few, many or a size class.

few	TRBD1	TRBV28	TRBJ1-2	CASFRGYYGYTF	TGTGCCAGCTTCAGGGGGTACTATGGCTACACCTTC
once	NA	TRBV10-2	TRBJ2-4	CASTSVKNIQYF	TGCGCCAGCACTAGCGTAAAAAACATTCAGTACTTC
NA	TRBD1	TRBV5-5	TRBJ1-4	CASSLTGGSEKLFF	TGTGCCAGCAGCTTGACAGGGGGGAGTGAAAAACTGTTTTTT
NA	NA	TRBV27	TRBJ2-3	CASSLTGTLFLTDTQYF	TGTGCCAGCAGTCTAACAGGGACCCTTTTCCTCACAGATACGCAGTATTTT
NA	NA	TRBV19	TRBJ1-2	CASSSTGKVNYGYTF	TGTGCCAGTAGTTCCACAGGGAAAGTAAACTATGGCTACACCTTC
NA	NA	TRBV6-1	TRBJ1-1	CASSGYTAFF	TGTGCCAGCAGTGGCTACACAGCTTTCTTT
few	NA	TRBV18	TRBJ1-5	CASSPGGDQPQHF	TGTGCCAGCTCACCAGGGGGCGATCAGCCCCAGCATTTT
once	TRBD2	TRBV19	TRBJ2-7	CASSIAGGSSYEQYF	TGTGCCAGTAGTATAGCGGGGGGAAGCTCCTACGAGCAGTACTTC
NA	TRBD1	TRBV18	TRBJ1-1	CASSQGAETEAFF	TGTGCCAGCTCGCAGGGGGCAGAGACTGAAGCTTTCTTT
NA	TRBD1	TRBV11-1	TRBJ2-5	CASSPGTGGRETQYF	TGTGCCAGCAGCCCCGGGACAGGGGGACGGGAGACCCAGTACTTC
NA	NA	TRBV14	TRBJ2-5	CASSQDWGETQYF	TGTGCCAGCAGCCAAGATTGGGGAGAGACCCAGTACTTC
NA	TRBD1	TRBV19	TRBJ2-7	CASSIRRRGGGSSYEQYF	TGTGCCAGTAGTATCAGGCGAAGAGGGGGCGGTAGCTCCTACGAGCAGTACTTC
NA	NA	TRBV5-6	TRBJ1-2	CASSSGTLNYGYTF	TGTGCCAGCAGCTCCGGGACATTGAACTATGGCTACACCTTC
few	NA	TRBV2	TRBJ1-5	CASSENHREAQPQHF	TGTGCCAGCAGTGAAAATCACAGGGAGGCTCAGCCCCAGCATTTT
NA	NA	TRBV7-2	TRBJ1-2	CASSDVSNYGYTF	TGTGCCAGCAGCGATGTTAGTAACTATGGCTACACCTTC
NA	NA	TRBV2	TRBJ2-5	CASRAGHSQETQYF	TGTGCCAGCAGGGCGGGGCATAGCCAAGAGACCCAGTACTTC
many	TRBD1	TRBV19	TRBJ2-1	CASSLGTGMDYNEQFF	TGTGCCAGTAGCTTAGGGACAGGGATGGACTACAATGAGCAGTTCTTC
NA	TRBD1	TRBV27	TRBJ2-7	CASSLSTGKQWYEQYF	TGTGCCAGCAGTCTATCGACAGGGAAGCAGTGGTACGAGCAGTACTTC
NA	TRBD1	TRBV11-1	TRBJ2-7	CASSGEQGYEQYF	TGTGCCAGCAGCGGGGAACAGGGGTACGAGCAGTACTTC
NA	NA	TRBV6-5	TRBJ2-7	CASGRGGRPNEQYF	TGTGCCAGCGGCAGGGGTGGCCGCCCCAACGAGCAGTACTTC
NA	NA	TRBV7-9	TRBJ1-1	CASSSGPNTEAFF	TGTGCCAGCAGCTCCGGTCCGAACACTGAAGCTTTCTTT
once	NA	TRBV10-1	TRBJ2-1	CASSEYPEGSYNEQFF	TGCGCCAGCAGTGAGTATCCGGAGGGGTCCTACAATGAGCAGTTCTTC
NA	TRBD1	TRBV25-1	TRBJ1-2	CASSDPGQGAHF	TGTGCCAGCAGTGATCCGGGACAGGGGGCACACTTC
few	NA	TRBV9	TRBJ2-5	CASSVLSSAGETQYF	TGTGCCAGCAGCGTTTTATCTAGCGCGGGGGAGACCCAGTACTTC
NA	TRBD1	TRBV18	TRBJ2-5	CASSRDRGETQYF	TGTGCCAGCTCCCGCGACAGGGGAGAGACCCAGTACTTC
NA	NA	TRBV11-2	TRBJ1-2	CASSSPGAGYTF	TGTGCCAGCAGCTCCCCTGGGGCTGGCTACACCTTC
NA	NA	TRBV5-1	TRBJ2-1	CASSPRRGIYEQFF	TGCGCCAGCAGCCCCCGACGAGGGATCTATGAGCAGTTCTTC
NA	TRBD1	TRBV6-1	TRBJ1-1	CASSPMVDRAAFF	TGTGCCAGCAGTCCAATGGTGGACAGGGCGGCTTTCTTT
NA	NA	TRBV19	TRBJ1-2	CASSITRLYGYTF	TGTGCCAGTAGTATTACACGGCTTTATGGCTACACCTTC
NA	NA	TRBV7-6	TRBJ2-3	CASSLRPSTDTQYF	TGTGCCAGCAGCCTGCGCCCTAGCACAGATACGCAGTATTTT
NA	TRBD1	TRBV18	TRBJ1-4	CASSPRTGEEKLFF	TGTGCCAGCTCACCGCGAACAGGGGAGGAAAAACTGTTTTTT
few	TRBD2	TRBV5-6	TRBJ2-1	CASSTLADNEQFF	TGTGCCAGCAGCACACTAGCGGACAATGAGCAGTTCTTC
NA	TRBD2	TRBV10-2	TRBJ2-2	CASSTTSGTGELFF	TGCGCCAGCAGTACGACTAGCGGGACCGGGGAGCTGTTTTTT
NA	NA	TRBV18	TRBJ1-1	CASFPTLKVGNTEAFF	TGTGCCAGCTTCCCCACGCTCAAGGTTGGGAACACTGAAGCTTTCTTT
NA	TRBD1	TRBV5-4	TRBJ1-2	CASSLVGTGVSGYTF	TGTGCCAGCAGCTTGGTCGGGACAGGGGTGAGCGGCTACACCTTC
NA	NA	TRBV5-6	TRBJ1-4	CASSLFLNEKLFF	TGTGCCAGCAGCTTGTTCCTTAATGAAAAACTGTTTTTT
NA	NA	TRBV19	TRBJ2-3	CASSIRAAGGGTDTQYF	TGTGCCAGTAGTATTAGGGCGGCAGGGGGGGGAACAGATACGCAGTATTTT
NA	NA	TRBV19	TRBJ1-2	CASSIDLRGLIYGYTF	TGTGCCAGTAGTATAGATCTACGGGGGTTGATCTATGGCTACACCTTC
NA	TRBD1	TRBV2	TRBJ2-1	CASTIRGQGFYNEQFF	TGTGCCAGCACTATTCGGGGACAGGGGTTCTACAATGAGCAGTTCTTC
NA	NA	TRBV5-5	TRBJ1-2	CASSIGTDPNYGYTF	TGTGCCAGCAGCATCGGGACGGACCCTAACTATGGCTACACCTTC
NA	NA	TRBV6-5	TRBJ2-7	CASSRFRGYEQYF	TGTGCCAGCAGTCGATTCAGGGGCTACGAGCAGTACTTC
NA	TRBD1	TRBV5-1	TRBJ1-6	CASSLIGDRDSPLHF	TGCGCCAGCAGCTTGATCGGGGACAGGGATTCACCCCTCCACTTT
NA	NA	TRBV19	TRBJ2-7	CASRAAGRGNYEQYF	TGTGCCAGTAGGGCGGCAGGTCGGGGAAACTACGAGCAGTACTTC
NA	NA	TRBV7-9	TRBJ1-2	CASSPPNYGYTF	TGTGCCAGCAGCCCGCCTAACTATGGCTACACCTTC
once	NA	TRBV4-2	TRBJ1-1	CASSRGGGRDTEAFF	TGTGCCAGCAGCCGTGGAGGGGGTAGGGACACTGAAGCTTTCTTT
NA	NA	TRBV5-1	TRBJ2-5	CASSLEETQYF	TGCGCCAGCAGCTTGGAGGAGACCCAGTACTTC
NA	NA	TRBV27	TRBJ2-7	CASSLSQESYEQYF	TGTGCCAGCAGTTTATCCCAGGAATCCTACGAGCAGTACTTC
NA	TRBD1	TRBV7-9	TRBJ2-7	CASSPTGVPNEQYF	TGTGCCAGCAGCCCCACAGGGGTCCCCAATGAGCAGTACTTC
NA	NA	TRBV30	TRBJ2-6	CAWERGTGANVLTF	TGTGCCTGGGAAAGGGGGACTGGGGCCAACGTCCTGACTTTC
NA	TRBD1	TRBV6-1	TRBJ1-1	CASSKDRGTEAFF	TGTGCCAGCAGTAAAGACAGGGGGACTGAAGCTTTCTTT
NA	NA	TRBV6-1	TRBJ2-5	CASSGGHLYQETQYF	TGTGCCAGCAGTGGGGGACATCTGTACCAAGAGACCCAGTACTTC
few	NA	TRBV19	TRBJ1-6	CASSMSGDSPLHF	TGTGCCAGTAGTATGAGTGGGGATTCACCCCTCCACTTT
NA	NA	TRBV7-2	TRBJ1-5	CASSFGRGQGYSNQPQHF	TGTGCCAGCAGCTTTGGGCGGGGTCAGGGATATAGCAATCAGCCCCAGCATTTT